This TCR beta chain was documented in a study of T cells in localized non-small cell lung cancer. J gave up 2 bases and V 7 bases, and 11 bases lay outside the gene matches. The CDR3 is 15 residues long. Germline CDR1 is SQVTM and CDR2 is ANQGSEA. Here immunoSEQ multiplex PCR was the method, and the copy in TCRdb shows in-frame clones only, minus some. Found here are around 130,000 clones, around 92% of them singletons; the top ten hold approximately 1.5%. V gene TRBV29-1 combines with J gene TRBJ2-1; 7 nucleotides match TRBD2. This receptor was taken from a female donor older than 55 with stage I lung adenocarcinoma. Material: peripheral blood, obtained before any cancer treatment. CDR3 sequence (DNA): TGCAGCGCGCCCCGAACTAGCGATCCCTACAATGAGCAGTTCTTC. Its translation is CSAPRTSDPYNEQFF.